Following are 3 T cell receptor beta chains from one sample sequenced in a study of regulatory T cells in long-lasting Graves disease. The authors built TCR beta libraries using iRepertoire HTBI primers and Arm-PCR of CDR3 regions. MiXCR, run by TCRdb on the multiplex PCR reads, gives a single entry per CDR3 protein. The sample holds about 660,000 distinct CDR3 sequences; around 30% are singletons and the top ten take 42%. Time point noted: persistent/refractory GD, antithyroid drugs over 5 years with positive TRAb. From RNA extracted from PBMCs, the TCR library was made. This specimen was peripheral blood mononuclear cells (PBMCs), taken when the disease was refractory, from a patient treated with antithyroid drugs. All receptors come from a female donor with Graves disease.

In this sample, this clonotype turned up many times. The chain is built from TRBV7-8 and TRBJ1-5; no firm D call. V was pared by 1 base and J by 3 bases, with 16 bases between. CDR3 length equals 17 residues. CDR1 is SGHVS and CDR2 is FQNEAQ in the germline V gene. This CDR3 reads CASSLGLVWEFNQPQHF. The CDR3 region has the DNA TGTGCCAGCAGCTTAGGACTAGTATGGGAGTTCAATCAGCCCCAGCATTTT.

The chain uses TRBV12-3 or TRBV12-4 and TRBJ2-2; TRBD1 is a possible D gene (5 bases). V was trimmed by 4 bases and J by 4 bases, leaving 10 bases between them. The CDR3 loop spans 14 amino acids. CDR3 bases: TGTGCCAGCAGTTCGACAGTGTCCACCGGGGAGCTGTTTTTT. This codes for CASSSTVSTGELFF.

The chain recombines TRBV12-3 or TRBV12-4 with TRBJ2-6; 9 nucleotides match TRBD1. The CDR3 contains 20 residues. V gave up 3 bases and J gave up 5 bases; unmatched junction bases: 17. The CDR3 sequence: CASSLLPTGGDLWRANVLTF. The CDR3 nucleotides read TGTGCCAGCAGTTTGCTACCTACAGGGGGCGATCTCTGGAGGGCCAACGTCCTGACTTTC.